This TCR beta chain came from a study of T cell repertoires in cytomegalovirus infection. Study overall: CMV epitopes, recently identified HLA-C-restricted and well-studied HLA-B-restricted, were used. Public TCR beta signatures were indicative of both CMV infection and a matching HLA type. General observations from the study: Cumulated frequencies of public TCR beta families served to identify carriers of CMV plus the relevant HLA. CMV-specific TCR beta clonotypes restricted by HLA-C were the ones dominating the ex vivo response.

In TCRdb, the reads were re-called with MiXCR into one record per CDR3 protein. The sample shows 110,000 or so distinct CDR3 sequences, 30% of them seen only once. This clonotype has just a few counts. Its antigen is not identified. V lost 4 bases and J lost 3, with 12 bases in between. Per the germline V gene, CDR1 is SGHAT and CDR2 is FQNNGV. There are 14 residues in the CDR3. The sample here was CD8+ T cells from cultured PBMCs, taken from culture after CMV antigen stimulation. The chain has TRBV11-2 and TRBJ1-2; D is perhaps TRBD1 (6 bases). This TCR came from a human donor in good health (CMV status not recorded). Some clones in this sample may be carry-over from other donors' samples. The CDR3, as DNA: TGTGCCAGCAGCTCCGAAGGACAGCACTATGGCTACACCTTC. Translated, it gives CASSSEGQHYGYTF.